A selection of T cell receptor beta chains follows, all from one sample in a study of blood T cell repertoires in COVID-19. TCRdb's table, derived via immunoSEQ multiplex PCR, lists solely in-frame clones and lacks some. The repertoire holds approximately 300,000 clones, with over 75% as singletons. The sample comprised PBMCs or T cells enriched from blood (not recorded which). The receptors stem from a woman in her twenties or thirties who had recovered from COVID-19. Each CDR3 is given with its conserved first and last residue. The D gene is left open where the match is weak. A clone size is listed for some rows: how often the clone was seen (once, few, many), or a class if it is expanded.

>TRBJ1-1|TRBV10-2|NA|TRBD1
CASTPGQGVDFF
TGCGCCAGCACCCCTGGACAGGGTGTAGATTTCTTT
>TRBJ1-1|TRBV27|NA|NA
CASSLRGDTEAFF
TGTGCCAGCAGTTTAAGGGGCGACACTGAAGCTTTCTTT
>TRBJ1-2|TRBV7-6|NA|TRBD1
CASSPTPGVDRGEGGYTF
TGTGCCAGCAGCCCTACCCCTGGGGTTGACAGGGGGGAAGGGGGCTACACCTTC
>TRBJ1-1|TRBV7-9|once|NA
CASSPRGEAVVREAFF
TGTGCCAGCAGCCCCCGGGGGGAAGCGGTTGTACGTGAAGCTTTCTTT
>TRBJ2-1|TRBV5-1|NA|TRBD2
CASGPSGGPYNEQFF
TGCGCCAGCGGTCCCAGCGGGGGCCCCTACAATGAGCAGTTCTTC
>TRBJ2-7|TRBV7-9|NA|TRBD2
CASGTSGVVYEQYF
TGTGCCAGCGGGACTAGCGGGGTAGTCTACGAGCAGTACTTC
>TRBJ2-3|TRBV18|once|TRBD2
CASSPPLAGPTDTQYF
TGTGCCAGCTCACCTCCCCTAGCGGGGCCCACAGATACGCAGTATTTT
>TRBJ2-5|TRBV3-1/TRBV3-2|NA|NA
CASSQEITGYQETQYF
TGTGCCAGCAGCCAAGAGATAACAGGGTATCAAGAGACCCAGTACTTC
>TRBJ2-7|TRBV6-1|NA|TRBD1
CASSETGQGLSYEQYF
TGTGCCAGCAGTGAAACGGGACAGGGCCTCTCCTACGAGCAGTACTTC
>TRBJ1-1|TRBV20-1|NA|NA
CSASGGAEAFF
TGCAGTGCTAGCGGAGGAGCCGAAGCTTTCTTT
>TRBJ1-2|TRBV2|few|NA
CASRLQGADGYTF
TGTGCCAGCAGATTACAGGGCGCGGATGGCTACACCTTC
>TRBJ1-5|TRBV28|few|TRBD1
CASSTGGPGQPQHF
TGTGCCAGCAGTACAGGGGGCCCGGGTCAGCCCCAGCATTTT
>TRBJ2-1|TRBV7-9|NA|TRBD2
CASSLPEWREYYNEQFF
TGTGCCAGCAGCTTACCCGAGTGGCGGGAGTATTACAATGAGCAGTTCTTC
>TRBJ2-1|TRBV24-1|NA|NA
CATSDLSGSSYNEQFF
TGTGCCACCAGTGATTTATCGGGGAGCTCCTACAATGAGCAGTTCTTC
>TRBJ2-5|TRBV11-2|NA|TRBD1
CASSQGQVQETQYF
TGTGCCAGCAGCCAGGGACAGGTCCAAGAGACCCAGTACTTC
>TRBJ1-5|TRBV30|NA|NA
CAWSPGPSNQPQHF
TGTGCCTGGAGTCCAGGTCCTAGCAATCAGCCCCAGCATTTT
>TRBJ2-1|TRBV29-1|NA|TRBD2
CSVEGVRREGDNEQFF
TGCAGCGTTGAAGGGGTTCGGCGGGAGGGGGACAATGAGCAGTTCTTC
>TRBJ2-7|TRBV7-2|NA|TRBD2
CASSLGLAGGASYEQYF
TGTGCCAGCAGCTTAGGGCTAGCGGGGGGAGCCTCCTACGAGCAGTACTTC